This T cell receptor beta chain was retrieved from a study of blood T cell repertoires in COVID-19. Study-wide background: Acute-phase and convalescent COVID-19 samples originated in the United States, Italy and Spain. T cells, B-cell-depleted T cells, or PBMCs provided the cDNA or gDNA that served as material.

Germline CDR1 reads SGHVS; CDR2 reads FQNEAQ. V lost 6 bases, J lost 0 bases, and 7 bases stayed unmatched. This CDR3 spans 15 amino acids. In the source study's methods: Reference gene primer amplification in the assay estimated nucleated cell counts. TCRdb keeps only in-frame clones here, not all; method: immunoSEQ multiplex PCR. The D gene and trimming were derived from the DNA, and the V and J assignments and clone size from that table. The sample records under 350,000 clones, around 85% being singletons. V gene TRBV7-8 combines with J gene TRBJ2-5; TRBD1 aligns across 7 bases. Sample: peripheral blood. The receptor comes from a woman between 65 and 79 years old with acute or convalescent COVID-19. In DNA form, the CDR3 reads TGTGCCAGCAGGGCTTTCACAGGGGACCAAGAGACCCAGTACTTC. It is translated as CASRAFTGDQETQYF.